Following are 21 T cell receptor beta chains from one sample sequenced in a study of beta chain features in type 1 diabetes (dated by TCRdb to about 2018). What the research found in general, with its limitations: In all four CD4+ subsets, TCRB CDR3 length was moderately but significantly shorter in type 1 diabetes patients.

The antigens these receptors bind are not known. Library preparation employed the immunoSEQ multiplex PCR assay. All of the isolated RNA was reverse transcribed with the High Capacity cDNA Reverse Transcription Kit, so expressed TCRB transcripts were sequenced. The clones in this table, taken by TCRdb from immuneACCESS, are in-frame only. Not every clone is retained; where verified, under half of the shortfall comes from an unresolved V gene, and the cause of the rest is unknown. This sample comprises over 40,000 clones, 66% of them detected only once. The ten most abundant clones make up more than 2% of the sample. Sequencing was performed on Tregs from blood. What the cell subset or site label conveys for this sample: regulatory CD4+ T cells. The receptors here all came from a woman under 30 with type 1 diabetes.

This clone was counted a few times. The DNA for the CDR3 is TGCGCCAGCAGCTTTATAGCGGGAGGCTATACGGAGCAGTTCTTC. Translated: CASSFIAGGYTEQFF. The chain couples TRBV5-1 to TRBJ2-1, with 10 nucleotides matching TRBD2. From germline, CDR1 is SGHRS and CDR2 YFSETQ. V lost 2 bases, J lost 10 bases, and 9 bases stayed unmatched. The CDR3 consists of 15 residues. Together with reference TRBV5-1 and TRBJ2-1, the CDR3 gives the full variable domain: KAGVTQTPRYLIKTRGQQVTLSCSPISGHRSVSWYQQTPGQGLQFLFEYFSETQRNKGNFPGRFSGRQFSNSRSEMNVSTLELGDSALYLCASSFIAGGYTEQFFGPGTRLTVL.

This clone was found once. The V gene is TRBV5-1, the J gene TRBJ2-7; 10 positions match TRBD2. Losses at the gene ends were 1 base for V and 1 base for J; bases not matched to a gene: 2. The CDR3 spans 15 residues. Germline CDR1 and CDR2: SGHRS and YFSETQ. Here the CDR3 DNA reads TGCGCCAGCAGCTTGACTAGCGGGATATCCTACGAGCAGTACTTC. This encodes CASSLTSGISYEQYF.

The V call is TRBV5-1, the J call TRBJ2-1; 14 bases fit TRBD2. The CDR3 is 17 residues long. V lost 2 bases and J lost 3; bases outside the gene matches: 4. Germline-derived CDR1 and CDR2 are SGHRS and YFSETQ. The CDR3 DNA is TGCGCCAGCAGCTTCGGGACTAGCGGGAGTGGCTACAATGAGCAGTTCTTC. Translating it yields CASSFGTSGSGYNEQFF.

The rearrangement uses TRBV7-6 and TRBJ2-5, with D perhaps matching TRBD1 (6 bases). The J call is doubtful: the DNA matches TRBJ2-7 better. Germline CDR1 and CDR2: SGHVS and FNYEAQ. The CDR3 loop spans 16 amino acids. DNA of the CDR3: TGTGCCAGCAGCAAGACCCTCGGGGCGGACAGATACGAGCAGTACTTC. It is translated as CASSKTLGADRYEQYF.

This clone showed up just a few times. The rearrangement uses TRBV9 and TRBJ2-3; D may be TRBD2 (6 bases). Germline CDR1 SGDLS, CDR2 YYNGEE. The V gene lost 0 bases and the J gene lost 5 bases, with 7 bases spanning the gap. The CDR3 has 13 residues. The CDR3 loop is CASSVGAGDTQYF. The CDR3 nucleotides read TGTGCCAGCAGCGTAGGAGCGGGAGATACGCAGTATTTT.

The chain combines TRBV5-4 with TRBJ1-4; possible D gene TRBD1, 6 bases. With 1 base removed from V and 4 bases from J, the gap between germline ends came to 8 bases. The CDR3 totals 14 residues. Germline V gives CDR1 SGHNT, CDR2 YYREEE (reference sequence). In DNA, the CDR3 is TGTGCCAGCAGCTTGAGGGGGTATAATGAAAAACTGTTTTTT. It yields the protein CASSLRGYNEKLFF.

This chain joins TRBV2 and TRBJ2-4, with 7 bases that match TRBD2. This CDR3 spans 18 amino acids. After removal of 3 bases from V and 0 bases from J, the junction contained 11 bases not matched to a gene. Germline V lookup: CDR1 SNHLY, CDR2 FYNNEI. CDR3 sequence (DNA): TGTGCCAGCAGTGAGGTTCGCCTAGCGGTATCAGCCAAAAACATTCAGTACTTC. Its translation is CASSEVRLAVSAKNIQYF.

CDR3 amino acids: CAWTGILTEAFF. DNA for the CDR3: TGTGCCTGGACAGGGATTCTGACTGAAGCTTTCTTT. V is TRBV30 and J is TRBJ1-1, with a weak D call TRBD1 (5 bases). CDR3 size: 12 residues. Germline V gene data show CDR1 as GTSNPN and CDR2 as SVGIG (reference sequence). Trimming left V 4 bases short and J 5 bases short, with 11 bases between.

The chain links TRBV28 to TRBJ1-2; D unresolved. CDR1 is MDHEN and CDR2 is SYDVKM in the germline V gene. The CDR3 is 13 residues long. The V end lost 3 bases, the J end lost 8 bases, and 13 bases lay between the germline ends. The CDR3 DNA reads TGTGCCAGCAGTTTGGAGTGGGGAGGCGGCTACACCTTC. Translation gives CASSLEWGGGYTF.

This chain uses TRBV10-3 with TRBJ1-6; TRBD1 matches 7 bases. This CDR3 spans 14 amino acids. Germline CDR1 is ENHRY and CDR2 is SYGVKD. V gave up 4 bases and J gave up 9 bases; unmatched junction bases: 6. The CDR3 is CAISGTGFVSPLHF. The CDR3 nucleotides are TGTGCCATCAGTGGGACAGGCTTCGTTTCACCCCTCCACTTT.

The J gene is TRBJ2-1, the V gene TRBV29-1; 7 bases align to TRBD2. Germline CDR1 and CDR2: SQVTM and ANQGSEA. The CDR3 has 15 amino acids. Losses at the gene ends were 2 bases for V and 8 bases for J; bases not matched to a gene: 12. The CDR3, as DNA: TGCAGCGTTGAAAGGGAGGGTTACGGGCGAGATGAGCAGTTCTTC. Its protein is CSVEREGYGRDEQFF.

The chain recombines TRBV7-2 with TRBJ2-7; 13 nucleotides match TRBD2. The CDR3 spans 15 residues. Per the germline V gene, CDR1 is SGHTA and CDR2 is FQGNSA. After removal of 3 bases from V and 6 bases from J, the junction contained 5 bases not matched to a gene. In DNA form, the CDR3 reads TGTGCCAGCAGCTTTACTAGCGGGGGGGCCCGCGAGCAGTACTTC. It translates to CASSFTSGGAREQYF.

DNA for the CDR3: TGTGCCAGCAGCTACGGGACTAGCGGCTACAATGAGCAGTTCTTC. Translation: CASSYGTSGYNEQFF. The genes are TRBV5-4 and TRBJ2-1; 11 positions agree with TRBD2. CDR3 length: 15 amino acids. V was clipped by 3 bases and J by 3 bases; unmatched bases: 2. Germline lookup yields CDR1 SGHNT and CDR2 YYREEE (reference sequence).

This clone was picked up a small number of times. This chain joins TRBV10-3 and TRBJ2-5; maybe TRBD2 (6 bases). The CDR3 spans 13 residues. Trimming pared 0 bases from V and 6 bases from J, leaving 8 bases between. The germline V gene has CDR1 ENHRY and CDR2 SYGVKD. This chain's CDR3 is CAISESTSKTQYF. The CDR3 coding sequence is TGTGCCATCAGTGAGTCAACTAGCAAGACCCAGTACTTC.

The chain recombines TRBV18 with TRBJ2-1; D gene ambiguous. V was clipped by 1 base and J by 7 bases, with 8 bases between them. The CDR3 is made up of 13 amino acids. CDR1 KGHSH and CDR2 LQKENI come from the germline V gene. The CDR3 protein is CASSPLPINEQFF. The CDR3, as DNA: TGTGCCAGCTCACCACTGCCTATTAATGAGCAGTTCTTC. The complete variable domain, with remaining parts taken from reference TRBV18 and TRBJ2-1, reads NAGVMQNPRHLVRRRGQEARLRCSPMKGHSHVYWYRQLPEEGLKFMVYLQKENIIDESGMPKERFSAEFPKEGPSILRIQQVVRGDSAAYFCASSPLPINEQFFGPGTRLTVL.

The CDR3: CASSPGQYYGYTF. In nucleotides, the CDR3 is TGCGCCAGCAGCCCAGGACAGTACTATGGCTACACCTTC. This sequence joins TRBV5-1 and TRBJ1-2; TRBD1 is a possible D gene (6 bases). Germline V gene sequence: CDR1 SGHRS, CDR2 YFSETQ. The CDR3 is 13 residues long. Trimming removed 4 bases at V and 3 bases at J, with 10 bases between.

The CDR3 loop is CASSKAGVNTEAFF. CDR3 nucleotides: TGTGCCAGCAGCAAGGCCGGGGTGAACACTGAAGCTTTCTTT. The V gene is TRBV6-5, the J gene TRBJ1-1; D unresolved. From germline, CDR1 is MNHEY and CDR2 SVGAGI. V lost 6 bases, J lost 0 bases, and 11 bases lay in between. This CDR3 region has 14 residues.

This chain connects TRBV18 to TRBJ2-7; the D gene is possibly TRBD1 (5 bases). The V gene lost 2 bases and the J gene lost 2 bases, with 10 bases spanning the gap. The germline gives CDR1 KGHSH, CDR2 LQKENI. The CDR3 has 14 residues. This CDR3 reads CASSPGASAYEQYF. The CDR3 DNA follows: TGTGCCAGCTCACCAGGGGCTTCTGCCTACGAGCAGTACTTC.

The chain's CDR3 is CASSQGVSSPQYF. The CDR3 region has the DNA TGTGCCAGCAGCCAGGGTGTTAGCAGTCCCCAGTACTTC. The rearrangement joins TRBV14 to TRBJ2-5; D gene uncertain. CDR1 is SGHDN, CDR2 FVKESK, per germline. CDR3 length: 13 residues. Trimming pared 3 bases from V and 9 bases from J, leaving 14 bases between.

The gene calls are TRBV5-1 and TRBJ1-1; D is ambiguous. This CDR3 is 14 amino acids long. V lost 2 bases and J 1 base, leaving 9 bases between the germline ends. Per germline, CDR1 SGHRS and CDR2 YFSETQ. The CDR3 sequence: CASSFSSPNTEAFF. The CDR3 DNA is TGCGCCAGCAGCTTCTCGAGCCCGAACACTGAAGCTTTCTTT.

The CDR3 coding sequence is TGTGCCAGCAGCTTGGCCCCCGGGACAGGGTCCTACGAGCAGTACTTC. It codes for CASSLAPGTGSYEQYF. The rearrangement joins TRBV13 to TRBJ2-5; TRBD1 aligns across 9 bases. The end of the DNA is better explained by TRBJ2-7, so the J call may be wrong. CDR1 is PRHDT, CDR2 FYEKMQ, per germline (reference sequence). The CDR3 loop spans 16 amino acids.